This T cell receptor beta chain was recorded in a study of cytomegalovirus exposure and HLA in healthy donors. Overall study context: Caucasian-associated ancestry cluster membership applied to just over 80% of around 400 genotyped donors.

PCR primers comprised 60 Vbeta and 13 Jbeta primers. Clones were read by immunoSEQ multiplex PCR, and TCRdb kept only the in-frame ones, dropping some. The sample consists of around 90,000 clones, about 66% of them appearing once. With regard to this clone: Its target is unknown.

This CDR3 has 14 amino acids. V trimming: 3 bases; J trimming: 2 bases; junction bases outside the gene matches: 3. Germline V lookup: CDR1 SEHNR, CDR2 FQNEAQ (reference sequence). Study results and limitations: Many donors shared some public TCRs, even though most TCR sequences were rare. Another analysis was done later, and it associated 17,000 or so TCR beta sequences with HLA alleles at 0.05 false discovery rate.

Sequences were obtained from PBMCs. This TCR came from a boy between 5 and 17 years old in good health and CMV-seropositive. V gene TRBV7-9 combines with J gene TRBJ2-5, with TRBD1 matching 7 bases. CDR3 loop: CASSFGQVQETQYF. The CDR3 DNA is TGTGCCAGCAGCTTCGGACAGGTTCAAGAGACCCAGTACTTC.